This record looks at one TCR beta chain sequence and its context. This sample was included in a study of cytomegalovirus exposure and HLA in healthy donors. Study summary: As released early, the data held some 80 million unique TCRs from HLA-typed donors.

A multiplex PCR was run with 60 Vbeta primers and 13 Jbeta primers. In the original workflow: Among the unique TCR beta chains that a later analysis counted, about 85 million in all, roughly 11 million were shared. Sequenced by immunoSEQ multiplex PCR; TCRdb stores in-frame clones only, minus some. V and J calls and clone size are copied from that table; D and trimming were computed from the DNA. The repertoire holds approximately 150,000 clones, with 68% as singletons. The sample taken for sequencing was PBMCs. The TCR comes from a man aged 50-60 years in good health and CMV-seronegative.

Here the CDR3 reads CASSYSDREYEQYF. CDR3 coding DNA: TGTGCCAGCAGTTACTCGGACAGGGAGTACGAGCAGTACTTC. The chain has TRBV6-5 and TRBJ2-7; TRBD1 agrees at 8 bases. Looked up from germline, CDR1 is MNHEY and CDR2 is SVGAGI. The CDR3 has 14 amino acids. The trim removed 0 bases at V and 4 bases at J, leaving 2 bases unmatched.